This entry lists 2 T cell receptor beta chains sequenced from one sample in a study of glioma-infiltrating T cells listed by TCRdb under 2016. Sequenced on an Illumina MiSeq. TCR alpha and beta CDR3 regions were amplified with the iRepertoire nested amplicon-rescue multiplex PCR (arm-PCR) platform from RNA. TCRdb reanalyzed the raw reads on its own, using fastp at Q25 for trimming and MiXCR for clone calling, and kept in-frame beta chains. A single entry per CDR3 protein holds the most common genes and DNA from its merged rows. A total of about 180,000 distinct CDR3 sequences appear in this sample, roughly two fifths of them only once. The ten largest account for around 5.2% of the sample. The material sequenced was glioma tissue, nonneoplastic brain tissue, or PBMCs (not recorded which). Every receptor here comes from a human donor with low-grade glioma or glioblastoma, undergoing nonglioma brain surgery, or in good health (not recorded which).

This clonotype has more than one count but fewer than ten. The J gene is TRBJ1-5, the V gene TRBV7-9, with D possibly TRBD1 on 5 matching bases. The germline V gene has CDR1 SEHNR and CDR2 FQNEAQ (reference sequence). V was clipped by 7 bases and J by 0 bases, with 22 bases between them. The CDR3 loop spans 18 amino acids. CDR3 DNA sequence: TGTGCCAGCAACACCGTGGGACGACGGGCGTTTAGCAATCAGCCCCAGCATTTT. This translates into CASNTVGRRAFSNQPQHF.

The sample holds many counts of this clonotype. CDR3 region: CASSLTRQGFEQYF. DNA of the CDR3: TGTGCCAGCAGTCTCACCAGACAGGGGTTCGAGCAGTACTTC. V is TRBV28 and J is TRBJ2-7, with 8 bases lining up with TRBD1. J lost 6 bases, V lost 5 bases, and 9 bases had no gene match. The length of the CDR3 is 14 residues. Germline V lookup: CDR1 MDHEN, CDR2 SYDVKM.